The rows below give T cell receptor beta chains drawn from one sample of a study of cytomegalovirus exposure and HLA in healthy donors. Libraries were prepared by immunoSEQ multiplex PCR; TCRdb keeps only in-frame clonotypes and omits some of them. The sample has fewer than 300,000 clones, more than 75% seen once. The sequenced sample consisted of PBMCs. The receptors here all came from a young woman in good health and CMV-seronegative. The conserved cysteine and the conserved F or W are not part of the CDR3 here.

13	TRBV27	ASSFYRDRGSEAF
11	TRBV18	ASSPPSQGTQY
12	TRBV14	ASSDGQYNSPLH
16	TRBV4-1	ASSHAAGRQRPYNEQF
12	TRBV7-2	ASSLGREYYEQY
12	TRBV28	ASTYADRVVGYT
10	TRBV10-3	AIGAVTDTQY
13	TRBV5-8	ASSLTGQLDYGYT
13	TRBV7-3	ASSPGQGGTDTQY
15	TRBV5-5	ASSLTWREGLYNEQF
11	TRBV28	ASNTGTDYGYT
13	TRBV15	ATSTGTSNADTQY
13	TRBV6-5	ASTYDSARPDTQY
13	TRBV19	ASMPLGTGSYEQY
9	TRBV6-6	AAQGVTEAF
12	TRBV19	ASSISGGSLPLH
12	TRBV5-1	ASSREGRSETQY
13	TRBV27	ASSLYGYLNTEAF
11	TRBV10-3	AISESTSIEQF
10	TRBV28	ASDRNTGELF
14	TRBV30	AWSVRAGVRTDTQY
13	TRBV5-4	ASSLSGQGSHEQY
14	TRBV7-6	ASSLASGSSYNEQF
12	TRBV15	ATTDRGSNQPQH
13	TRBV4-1	ASSQGPGDRYEQY
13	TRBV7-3	ASSRSLGALDTQY
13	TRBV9	ASSVAAGTSYEQY
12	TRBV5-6	ASSPPGGGAEQY
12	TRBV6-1	ASLGLARSYEQY
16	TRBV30	AWSVPTGETFGRYEQY
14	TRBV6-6	ASRGGTSGDPDTQY
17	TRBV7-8	ASSLLRLREREVTDTQY
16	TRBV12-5	ASGYPDRGGYSNQPQH
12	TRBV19	ASSQMSRSTEAF
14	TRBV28	ASTPRGRGISYEQY
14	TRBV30	AWSVGSQGGVYEQY
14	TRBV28	ASRQGWLWDTGELF
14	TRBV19	ASSIRGPSPNYGYT
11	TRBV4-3	ASSQRQGTEAF
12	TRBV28	ASSLAQAGDTQY
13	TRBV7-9	ASSLGSASEETQY
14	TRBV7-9	ASSLGASGPTDTQY
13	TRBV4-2	ASSPSSQGAYEQY
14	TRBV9	ASSSAGGPGIGELF
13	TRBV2	ASSAGLAGYNEQF
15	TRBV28	ASSLMVGQGLSYGYT